The 8 T cell receptor beta chains in this list originate from one sample, sequenced in a study of vaccination and CD4 T cells after COVID-19. Treatment indicated: approximately 9-day PBMC culture with coronavirus spike peptide pools or control peptides (ViraFEST assay). One should note that the unexposed donor's CD4+ T cells were collected before the COVID-19 pandemic (2011-2018). Their target antigens are unknown. Cultured CD4+ T-cell DNA underwent Oncomine TCR Beta short-read sequencing. TCRdb reanalysed the PCR reads using MiXCR and keeps one entry per CDR3 protein. Of around 8,200 distinct CDR3 sequences listed, about half are singletons. Sequencing was done on a sample of CD4+ T cells from blood, cultured in vitro. The receptors originated from a human donor in good health.

The chain couples TRBV21-1 to TRBJ2-7. TRBV21-1 is described as a pseudogene. This CDR3 spans 15 amino acids. The CDR3 sequence: CASSKVSAGSYEQYF. The CDR3 coding sequence is TGTGCCAGCAGCAAAGTTTCGGCAGGATCCTACGAGCAGTACTTC.

The chain recombines TRBV10-3 with TRBJ2-2, with a tentative D call TRBD2 (6 bases). CDR1 is ENHRY, CDR2 SYGVKD, per germline. The CDR3 is made up of 16 amino acids. Trimming stripped 8 bases from V and 7 bases from J, with 23 bases between. The chain's CDR3 is CAIGTGGGALYGELFF. The DNA for the CDR3 is TGTGCCATCGGGACCGGAGGAGGGGCACTCTACGGGGAGCTGTTTTTT.

In its sample, this clonotype was seen a few times. This chain uses TRBV7-6 with TRBJ2-3; 8 bases fit TRBD1. Trimming cost V 2 bases and J 2 bases; bases outside gene matches: 9. This CDR3 spans 17 amino acids. The germline gives CDR1 SGHVS, CDR2 FNYEAQ. The CDR3 is CASSLRFRGRNTDTQYF. The CDR3 coding sequence is TGTGCCAGCAGCTTAAGGTTCAGGGGGCGGAACACAGATACGCAGTATTTT.

This chain uses TRBV30 with TRBJ1-1; D call uncertain. Trimming took off 3 bases at V and 1 base at J, with 6 bases between the two ends. CDR3 length equals 12 residues. Germline loops: CDR1 GTSNPN, CDR2 SVGIG (reference sequence). CDR3 in DNA: TGTGCCTGGAGACTTACGAACACTGAAGCTTTCTTT. It is translated as CAWRLTNTEAFF.

The rearrangement joins TRBV2 to TRBJ2-2; TRBD1 aligns across 7 bases. This CDR3 has 15 amino acids. Germline values: CDR1 SNHLY, CDR2 FYNNEI. The V gene end was trimmed by 6 bases and the J gene end by 4 bases; junction bases not matched to a gene: 8. This chain's CDR3 is CASRLTDRATGELFF. CDR3 DNA sequence: TGTGCCAGCAGACTAACCGACAGGGCCACCGGGGAGCTGTTTTTT.

The chain uses TRBV12-3 or TRBV12-4 and TRBJ2-3; tentatively, D is TRBD2 (5 bases). The ends were cut back, 4 bases at V and 4 bases at J, with 9 bases in the middle. This CDR3 comprises 13 residues. The CDR3 protein is CASSYGNADTQYF. In DNA form, the CDR3 reads TGTGCCAGCAGTTACGGGAATGCAGATACGCAGTATTTT.

V is TRBV2 and J is TRBJ1-2; 7 bases fit TRBD1. The V and J ends lost 4 bases and 7 bases, in that order; junction bases with no gene match: 9. This CDR3 has 14 amino acids. The V gene's germline CDR1 is SNHLY and CDR2 FYNNEI. The CDR3 sequence: CASSGQGGSGGYTF. The CDR3 DNA is TGTGCCAGCAGTGGACAGGGTGGGAGTGGTGGCTACACCTTC. Variable domain in full (rest from reference TRBV2 and TRBJ1-2): EPEVTQTPSHQVTQMGQEVILRCVPISNHLYFYWYRQILGQKVEFLVSFYNNEISEKSEIFDDQFSVERPDGSNFTLKIRSTKLEDSAMYFCASSGQGGSGGYTFGSGTRLTVV.

This sequence joins TRBV9 and TRBJ1-2; the D is unclear. V gave up 0 bases and J gave up 8 bases, with 14 bases separating them. Germline CDR1 SGDLS, CDR2 YYNGEE. The CDR3 has 14 amino acids. CDR3 amino acids: CASSVEAEIAGYTF. CDR3 in DNA: TGTGCCAGCAGCGTAGAGGCCGAGATAGCGGGCTACACCTTC. The entire variable domain, with the rest obtained from reference TRBV9 and TRBJ1-2, is as follows: DSGVTQTPKHLITATGQRVTLRCSPRSGDLSVYWYQQSLDQGLQFLIQYYNGEERAKGNILERFSAQQFPDLHSELNLSSLELGDSALYFCASSVEAEIAGYTFGSGTRLTVV.